The 29 T cell receptor beta chains in this list originate from one sample, sequenced in a study of graft-versus-host responses after intestinal transplantation. Their target antigens are unknown. Libraries were prepared by immunoSEQ multiplex PCR; TCRdb keeps only in-frame clonotypes and omits some of them. The sample lists 95,000 to 150,000 clones, 80% to 95% occurring once. Material: unstimulated CD4+ T cells sorted from spleen or lymph node cells, obtained before intestinal transplant. These receptors all stem from a human donor who received an intestinal transplant.

The rearrangement links TRBV15 to TRBJ2-2; D is uncertain. The CDR3 loop spans 16 amino acids. The V end was cut by 1 base, the J end by 2 bases, with 11 bases between. Looked up from germline, CDR1 is LNHNV and CDR2 is YYDKDF (reference sequence). The CDR3 protein is CATSRGGKGNTGELFF. CDR3 DNA sequence: TGTGCCACCAGCAGAGGGGGAAAGGGTAACACCGGGGAGCTGTTTTTT.

The chain links TRBV4-1 to TRBJ1-2, with TRBD1 matching 12 bases. CDR3 size: 15 residues. Germline V gene lookup returns CDR1 MGHRA and CDR2 YSYEKL. V shed 3 bases and J 6 bases; nucleotides not matched to a gene: 5. CDR3 DNA: TGCGCCAGCAGCCAGGGACAGGGGGCCCGCGATGGCTACACCTTC. This codes for CASSQGQGARDGYTF.

This chain joins TRBV18 and TRBJ1-2; TRBD1 agrees at 8 bases. With 8 bases clipped from V and 5 bases from J, the junction kept 7 bases outside the gene matches. CDR1 KGHSH and CDR2 LQKENI come from the germline V gene. The CDR3 is 13 amino acids. The CDR3: CASRQGAVYGYTF. DNA for the CDR3: TGTGCCAGCCGCCAGGGGGCTGTTTATGGCTACACCTTC.

The chain uses TRBV7-8 and TRBJ2-2; no clear D. In germline, CDR1 is SGHVS, CDR2 FQNEAQ. V was cut by 0 bases and J by 3 bases, with 5 bases left in between. The CDR3 runs 14 residues. The CDR3 sequence is CASSLAPHTGELFF. The CDR3 region has the DNA TGTGCCAGCAGCTTAGCCCCCCACACCGGGGAGCTGTTTTTT.

The CDR3 sequence: CASSAFDRGSGTEAFF. The DNA for the CDR3 is TGTGCCAGCTCAGCATTTGACAGGGGTAGCGGCACTGAAGCTTTCTTT. The chain carries TRBV18 and TRBJ1-1; TRBD1 matches 8 bases. V was pared by 5 bases and J by 4 bases, with 12 bases of the junction left unmatched. This CDR3 is built from 16 residues. Germline assignment: CDR1 KGHSH and CDR2 LQKENI.

This clone has a single count. The chain has TRBV14 and TRBJ2-1; 10 bases fit TRBD2. The CDR3 covers 15 residues. The J segment lost 8 bases and the V segment lost 3 bases, leaving 7 bases of the junction unmatched. Germline V CDR1 and CDR2: SGHDN, FVKESK. The CDR3 DNA reads as TGTGCCAGCAGCCAGGGGGGCAGCGGGAGGGATGAGCAGTTCTTC. Its translation: CASSQGGSGRDEQFF.

The J gene is TRBJ1-4, the V gene TRBV27; a weak D match, TRBD1 (5 bases). This CDR3 spans 15 amino acids. Per germline, CDR1 MNHEY and CDR2 SMNVEV (reference sequence). V lost 6 bases to trimming and J lost 3 bases, with 14 bases between them. The DNA for the CDR3 is TGTGCCAGCAGCTCCCGAGGGGCTTCTAATGAAAAACTGTTTTTT. It codes for CASSSRGASNEKLFF.

This chain links TRBV5-1 with TRBJ2-7; D is perhaps TRBD1 (7 bases). Trimming stripped 0 bases from V and 4 bases from J, with 20 bases between. Germline V gene data show CDR1 as SGHRS and CDR2 as YFSETQ. The CDR3 is 17 amino acids. The chain's CDR3 is CASSLAPVRQGGYEQYF. Here the CDR3 DNA reads TGCGCCAGCAGCTTGGCCCCGGTGAGACAGGGAGGTTACGAGCAGTACTTC.

The chain joins TRBV10-2 to TRBJ1-1, with D tentatively TRBD1 (5 bases). Looked up from germline, CDR1 is WSHSY and CDR2 is SAAADI. Trimming took 3 bases from V and 0 from J, leaving 8 bases between them. This CDR3 is built from 14 residues. The CDR3 sequence: CASSDPGLNTEAFF. As DNA, the CDR3 is TGCGCCAGCAGTGACCCAGGGTTGAACACTGAAGCTTTCTTT.

CDR3 sequence: CASSLEASGRWVGEQYF. CDR3 bases: TGTGCCAGCAGCTTAGAAGCTAGCGGGAGATGGGTGGGCGAGCAGTACTTC. The chain links TRBV7-6 to TRBJ2-7, with TRBD2 matching over 10 bases. Germline V CDR1 and CDR2: SGHVS, FNYEAQ. The CDR3 loop spans 17 amino acids. V was pared by 1 base and J by 6 bases, with 12 bases of the junction left unmatched.

The gene calls are TRBV7-9 and TRBJ1-1; D remains ambiguous. The length of the CDR3 is 13 residues. With 1 base removed from V and 5 bases from J, the gap between germline ends came to 8 bases. Germline CDR1 and CDR2: SEHNR and FQNEAQ (reference sequence). CDR3 sequence reads: CASSLEGGTEAFF. CDR3 coding DNA: TGTGCCAGCAGCTTAGAGGGTGGAACTGAAGCTTTCTTT.

J is TRBJ1-2 and V is TRBV5-8; D possibly corresponds to TRBD1 (6 bases). Trimming shortened V by 0 bases and J by 2 bases, and 8 bases separated the two germline ends. Per the germline V gene, CDR1 is SGHTS and CDR2 is YDEGEE. This CDR3 has 14 residues. The CDR3: CASSLDRANYGYTF. The CDR3 nucleotides read TGTGCCAGCAGCTTGGACAGGGCAAACTATGGCTACACCTTC.

This chain connects TRBV5-4 to TRBJ2-5, with TRBD1 matching over 8 bases. In germline, CDR1 is SGHNT, CDR2 YYREEE (reference sequence). The CDR3 covers 14 residues. The junction had 10 bases not matched to a gene; V was cut back by 7 bases and J by 5 bases. In DNA, the CDR3 is TGTGCCAGCGGACAAACAGGGGGTTGGGAGACCCAGTACTTC. This gives the protein CASGQTGGWETQYF.

This clone was picked up one time. This sequence joins TRBV28 and TRBJ2-1; maybe TRBD2 (6 bases). V was shortened by 8 bases and J by 4 bases, with 21 bases between the two germline ends. CDR1 and CDR2 from the germline V gene are MDHEN and SYDVKM. The CDR3 spans 16 residues. The CDR3 region is CASSTSSSDKYNEQFF. In DNA form, the CDR3 reads TGTGCCAGCTCGACGTCGTCTAGCGACAAGTACAATGAGCAGTTCTTC.

Turning to this clone: Other DNA variants within this sample encode the same CDR3. The rearrangement links TRBV18 to TRBJ2-7; no clear D gene. V lost 2 bases and J lost 3, with 2 bases in between. CDR1 and CDR2 from the germline V gene are KGHSH and LQKENI. This CDR3 spans 11 amino acids. The CDR3 DNA reads TGTGCCAGCTCACCAGGCTACGAGCAGTACTTC. It codes for CASSPGYEQYF.

The rearrangement joins TRBV5-1 to TRBJ1-1; TRBD1 is a possible D gene (6 bases). Germline V CDR1 and CDR2: SGHRS, YFSETQ. The CDR3 is 16 residues long. Trimming cost V 3 bases and J 6 bases, with 21 bases left between them. The CDR3 loop reads CASSSRTGRGVSEAFF. CDR3 nucleotide sequence: TGCGCCAGCAGCTCCCGGACGGGCAGGGGAGTCTCTGAAGCTTTCTTT.

The chain couples TRBV6-5 to TRBJ1-5, with 8 bases fitting TRBD1. V lost 5 bases to trimming and J lost 7 bases; unmatched junction nucleotides: 7. Germline V CDR1 and CDR2: MNHEY, SVGAGI. The CDR3 length is 14 residues. Here the CDR3 DNA reads TGTGCCAGCAGTGAACGGGCAGGGGGCCAGCCCCAGCATTTT. It codes for CASSERAGGQPQHF.

The chain joins TRBV28 to TRBJ2-7; TRBD1 aligns across 9 bases. The CDR3 length is 15 residues. Germline V CDR1 and CDR2: MDHEN, SYDVKM. The V gene end was trimmed by 6 bases and the J gene end by 5 bases; junction bases not matched to a gene: 11. The CDR3 sequence: CASSSPGTGTNEQYF. For the CDR3, the DNA is TGTGCCAGCAGCTCGCCGGGGACAGGGACCAACGAGCAGTACTTC.

The chain joins TRBV5-5 to TRBJ1-2; the match to TRBD1 covers 7 bases. Germline CDR1 SGHKS, CDR2 YYEKEE (reference sequence). V dropped 4 bases and J dropped 4; count of bases not matched to a gene: 10. There are 15 residues in the CDR3. CDR3 region: CASSRNLDRTYGYTF. CDR3 DNA: TGTGCCAGCAGCCGGAATCTGGACAGGACCTATGGCTACACCTTC.

This clone is a singleton in its sample. V is TRBV6-4 and J is TRBJ2-3, with 8 bases fitting TRBD2. The V gene's germline CDR1 is MRHNA and CDR2 SNTAGT. CDR3 length: 15 amino acids. The ends lost 4 bases at V and 0 bases at J; junction bases unmatched: 3. As DNA, the CDR3 is TGTGCCAGCAGTGTAGCGGGATTTAGCACAGATACGCAGTATTTT. This gives the protein CASSVAGFSTDTQYF.

The chain combines TRBV18 with TRBJ2-1; tentative D call: TRBD1 (5 bases). This CDR3 contains 13 residues. From germline, CDR1 is KGHSH and CDR2 LQKENI. V lost 3 bases and J lost 8, with 11 bases in between. In DNA form, the CDR3 reads TGTGCCAGCTCACCCAGGGAAGTCGATGAGCAGTTCTTC. The encoded protein is CASSPREVDEQFF.

The rearrangement joins TRBV6-5 to TRBJ1-4; 11 bases align to TRBD1. The V gene's germline CDR1 is MNHEY and CDR2 SVGAGI. CDR3 length: 15 amino acids. V shed 2 bases and J 10 bases; nucleotides not matched to a gene: 6. CDR3 sequence: CASSYRDRGRGKLFF. The CDR3 bases are TGTGCCAGCAGTTACCGGGACAGGGGGAGGGGAAAACTGTTTTTT.

V gene TRBV2 combines with J gene TRBJ2-3, with D tentatively TRBD2 (6 bases). V was trimmed by 1 base and J by 14 bases, leaving 13 bases between them. The CDR3 totals 12 residues. CDR1 and CDR2 from the germline V gene are SNHLY and FYNNEI. As DNA, the CDR3 is TGTGCCAGCAGTGAAGGGACCGGGAGCCCGTATTTT. This codes for CASSEGTGSPYF.

This clone was seen only once. The chain couples TRBV28 to TRBJ1-2, with 10 bases that match TRBD1. This CDR3 contains 15 residues. The V and J ends lost 5 bases and 4 bases, in that order; junction bases with no gene match: 7. The germline CDR1 and CDR2 sequences are MDHEN and SYDVKM. The CDR3 sequence is CASSTTGQGFYGYTF. The CDR3 DNA reads as TGTGCCAGCAGTACGACGGGACAGGGGTTCTATGGCTACACCTTC.

V gene TRBV10-3 combines with J gene TRBJ2-7; tentatively, D is TRBD1 (6 bases). Germline loops: CDR1 ENHRY, CDR2 SYGVKD. This CDR3 comprises 14 residues. The V gene lost 3 bases and the J gene lost 2 bases, with 11 bases spanning the gap. CDR3 bases: TGTGCCATCAGTGAAACAGGGATGGCCTACGAGCAGTACTTC. This translates into CAISETGMAYEQYF.

The rearrangement uses TRBV7-3 and TRBJ2-1; D uncertain. CDR3 length: 15 residues. Trimming stripped 5 bases from V and 2 bases from J, with 13 bases between. Germline V gene lookup returns CDR1 SGHTA and CDR2 FQGTGA. The DNA for the CDR3 is TGTGCCAGCAGCCCCTCCCAGGAAGCCTACAATGAGCAGTTCTTC. This encodes CASSPSQEAYNEQFF.

The genes are TRBV6-5 and TRBJ2-5, with a possible D match to TRBD2 (6 bases). Trimming took 0 bases from V and 4 from J, leaving 12 bases between them. Germline loops: CDR1 MNHEY, CDR2 SVGAGI. CDR3 size: 15 residues. The CDR3 loop is CASSYSPRGTETQYF. The CDR3, as DNA: TGTGCCAGCAGTTACTCCCCGCGCGGGACAGAGACCCAGTACTTC.

The V and J genes are TRBV27 and TRBJ2-7; TRBD2 matches at 16 bases. Germline V gene data show CDR1 as MNHEY and CDR2 as SMNVEV (reference sequence). The junction had 13 bases not matched to a gene; V was cut back by 5 bases and J by 0 bases. The CDR3 is made up of 20 amino acids. The CDR3 DNA follows: TGTGCCAGCAGTCGGTTGGGGGGGACTAGCGGGAGGGCCCTCTCCTACGAGCAGTACTTC. This sequence encodes CASSRLGGTSGRALSYEQYF.

The gene calls are TRBV7-2 and TRBJ2-5; tentative D call: TRBD1 (5 bases). The germline V and J ends were trimmed by 2 bases and 5 bases, with 12 bases remaining between them. The length of the CDR3 is 14 residues. Germline V gene data show CDR1 as SGHTA and CDR2 as FQGNSA. The CDR3 DNA reads as TGTGCCAGCAGCTTATTGTTGGGGCTGGAGACCCAGTACTTC. It translates to CASSLLLGLETQYF.